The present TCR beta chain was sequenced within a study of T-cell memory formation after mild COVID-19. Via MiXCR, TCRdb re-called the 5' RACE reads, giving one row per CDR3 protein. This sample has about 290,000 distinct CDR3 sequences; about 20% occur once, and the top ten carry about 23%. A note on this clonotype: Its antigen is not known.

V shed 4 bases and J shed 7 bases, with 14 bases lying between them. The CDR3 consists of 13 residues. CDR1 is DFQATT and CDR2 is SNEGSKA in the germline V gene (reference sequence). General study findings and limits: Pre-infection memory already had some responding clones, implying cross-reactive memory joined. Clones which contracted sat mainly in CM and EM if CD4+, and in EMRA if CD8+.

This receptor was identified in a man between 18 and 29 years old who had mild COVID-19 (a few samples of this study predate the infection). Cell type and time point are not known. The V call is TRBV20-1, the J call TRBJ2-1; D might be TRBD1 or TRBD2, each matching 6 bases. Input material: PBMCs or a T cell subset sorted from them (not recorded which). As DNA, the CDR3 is TGCAGTGCTACGACACGGGGGCGGAATGAGCAGTTCTTC. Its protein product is CSATTRGRNEQFF.